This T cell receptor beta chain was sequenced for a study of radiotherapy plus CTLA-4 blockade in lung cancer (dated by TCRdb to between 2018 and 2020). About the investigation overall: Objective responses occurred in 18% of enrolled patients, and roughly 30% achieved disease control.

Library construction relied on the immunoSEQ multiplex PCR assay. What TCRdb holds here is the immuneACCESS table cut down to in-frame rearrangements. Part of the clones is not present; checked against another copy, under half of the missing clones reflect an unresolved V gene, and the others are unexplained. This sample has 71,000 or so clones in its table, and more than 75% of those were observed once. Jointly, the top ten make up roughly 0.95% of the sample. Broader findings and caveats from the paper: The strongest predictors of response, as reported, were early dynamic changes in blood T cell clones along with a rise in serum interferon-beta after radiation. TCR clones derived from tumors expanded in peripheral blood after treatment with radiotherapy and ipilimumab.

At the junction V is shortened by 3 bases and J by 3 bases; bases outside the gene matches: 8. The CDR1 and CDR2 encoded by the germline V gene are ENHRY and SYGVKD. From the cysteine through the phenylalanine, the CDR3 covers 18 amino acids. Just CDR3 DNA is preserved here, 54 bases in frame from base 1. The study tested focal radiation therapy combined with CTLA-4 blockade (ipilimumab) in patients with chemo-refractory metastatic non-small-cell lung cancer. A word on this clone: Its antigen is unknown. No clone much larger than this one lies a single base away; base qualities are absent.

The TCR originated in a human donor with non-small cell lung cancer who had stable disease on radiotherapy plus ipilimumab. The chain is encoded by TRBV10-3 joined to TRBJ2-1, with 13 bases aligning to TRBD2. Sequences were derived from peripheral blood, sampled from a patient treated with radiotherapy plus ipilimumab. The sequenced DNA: TGTGCCATCAGTGATCCGGGACTAGCGGGAAGACTCTACAATGAGCAGTTCTTC. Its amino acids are CAISDPGLAGRLYNEQFF.